A selection of T cell receptor beta chains follows, all from one sample in a study of CD8+ T cells in alopecia areata. Assay used: immunoSEQ multiplex PCR; TCRdb lists only in-frame clones, some missing. The sample has about 220,000 clones, 50% to 70% seen once. Material: CD4+ T cells sorted from blood, obtained at week 4, from a patient treated with tofacitinib. These receptors were obtained from a human donor with alopecia areata. Both conserved end residues are part of each CDR3. The order of the fields is V gene, J gene, CDR3 length, D gene, clone size, CDR3 DNA, CDR3 protein. D genes are given only for firm matches. Only some rows state a clone size, as once, few, many or a class for expanded clones.

TRBV6-6	TRBJ1-4	15	TRBD1	NA	TGTGCCAGCAGTTACGGACAGGGAACTAATGAAAAACTGTTTTTT	CASSYGQGTNEKLFF
TRBV2	TRBJ1-5	14	NA	once	TGTGCCAGCAGCCGGGAGGCAGACAATCAGCCCCAGCATTTT	CASSREADNQPQHF
TRBV15	TRBJ1-1	15	NA	NA	TGTGCCACCAGCAGAGATTACAGGGAGAACACTGAAGCTTTCTTT	CATSRDYRENTEAFF
TRBV29-1	TRBJ1-5	13	NA	few	TGCAGCGTTCGTTCGGACGGCAATCAGCCCCAGCATTTT	CSVRSDGNQPQHF
TRBV11-3	TRBJ2-1	12	NA	few	TGTGCCAGCAGTACTACTCCCAATGAGCAGTTCTTC	CASSTTPNEQFF
TRBV7-2	TRBJ2-3	16	NA	NA	TGTGCCAGCAGCTTATCTGGGGCTGGGAGCACAGATACGCAGTATTTT	CASSLSGAGSTDTQYF
TRBV10-3	TRBJ1-2	12	NA	few	TGTGCCATCAGTGGGACATCGTCTGGCTACACCTTC	CAISGTSSGYTF
TRBV5-6	TRBJ2-3	15	NA	NA	TGTGCCAGCAGCTTGAGCTGGGGGGCGAGGGATACGCAGTATTTT	CASSLSWGARDTQYF
TRBV15	TRBJ1-6	13	NA	few	TGTGCCACGGCTGACAGAGATAATTCACCCCTCCACTTT	CATADRDNSPLHF
TRBV30	TRBJ2-5	11	NA	NA	TGTGCCTGGAGCTCCTTAGAGACCCAGTACTTC	CAWSSLETQYF
TRBV10-1	TRBJ2-1	13	NA	NA	TGCGCCAGCAGTTTCGGTACCCTCAATGAGCAGTTCTTC	CASSFGTLNEQFF